This T cell receptor (beta chain) was profiled in a study of cytomegalovirus exposure and HLA in healthy donors (dated by TCRdb to about 2017). Context from the whole study: An earlier analysis of roughly 570 of the donors reported approximately 260 Gb of sequence data and 95 million to 130 million unique TCR beta sequences obtained from about 179 million T cells. The study combined high-throughput TCR immunosequencing, statistical association of individual TCRs with disease status, and machine learning to predict cytomegalovirus infection status. Several DR-DQ haplotypes were treated as single units for association and clustering because of strong linkage in the cohort. HLA typing covered class I and class II loci at four-digit resolution. Among the roughly 380 genotyped donors, around 81% belonged to the genetic ancestry cluster associated with self-reported Caucasian donors. Alongside the repertoire data, information on donor age, sex, ethnicity and CMV serostatus was compiled. Rather than drawing on any new phenotypic data, the later analysis identified candidate immune exposures from TCR beta sequences and the way those sequences occurred across donors. Across under 500 genotyped donors of the cohort, an average of 235,054 unique TCR beta nucleotide sequences per donor were sequenced, and about a sixth of those sequences were non-productive. The study profiled the T cell repertoires of hundreds of subjects by immunosequencing and related them to cytomegalovirus serostatus. A later genetic analysis used genome-wide SNP genotypes for about 65% of the roughly 670 donors, treating that subset as a discovery cohort. An early release that covered about 600 HLA-typed donors contained approximately 320 gigabases of sequencing data and 70 million to 100 million unique TCR sequences. In an earlier analysis of roughly 540 of the donors, high-throughput TCR beta sequencing was used to judge whether each TCR beta V gene segment behaved as functional or pseudogenic. Every discovery cohort repertoire had been produced on one sequencing platform. Along with the roughly 670-subject first cohort, a separate validation cohort of roughly 110 different subjects was used. The aim of the study was to test whether cataloging public T cell receptors could identify signatures of past pathogen exposure. A later analysis re-examined previously published TCR beta repertoires from just over 650 donors and added high-resolution HLA genotyping to investigate patterns of TCR occurrence. Typing coverage differed by locus: A, B, C, DRB1 and DQB1 were typed in roughly 620-630 donors, DQA1 in about 500, DPA1 in around 600, and DPB1 in around 490.

Libraries were constructed by the immunoSEQ multiplex PCR assay. A mixture of 60 forward primers for TCR Vbeta segments and 13 reverse primers for TCR Jbeta segments was used in the multiplex PCR. The CDR3 region of rearranged TCR beta genes was amplified from genomic DNA by a multiplex PCR assay. On the Illumina HiSeq System, the amplified TCR beta libraries were sequenced as 87-base-pair reads. The paper's data handling went like this. A later analysis counted 65 million to 90 million unique TCR beta chains across the 650 to 700 repertoires, and roughly 11 million of these chains were shared by at least two donors. To remove PCR and sequencing errors, raw reads were error-corrected and collapsed into unique sequences using a nearest-neighbor algorithm that merged closely related sequences. Alignment of CDR3 sequences to IMGT reference sequences was used to assign V, D and J gene segments. Each retained sequence needed at least a six-nucleotide match to both a V gene segment and a J gene segment. Rearrangements were classified as productive when the CDR3 lacked stop codons and remained in frame with V and J, and all other rearrangements were classified as non-productive. Following IMGT convention, CDR3 was defined as the stretch from the second conserved V-encoded cysteine to the conserved J-encoded phenylalanine. Sequences without an unambiguous match to a single V gene segment were excluded from the earlier analysis of almost 600 of the donors. In an earlier analysis of several hundred of the donors, V segments were called functional above 56.7% productive rearrangements and were called segregating when the between-donor standard deviation exceeded 5%. A statistical classification framework was built to diagnose cytomegalovirus status from the catalog of TCR beta chain sequences. In a later analysis, V and J genes were assigned by comparing TCR nucleotide sequences against IMGT/GENE-DB human TR gene sequences. Using the TCRdist pipeline, a later analysis assigned CDR3 sequences along with most-parsimonious VDJ recombination scenarios. In a later analysis, each TCR beta chain was defined by its CDR3 amino acid sequence together with its V-gene family, and reads lacking a unique V-gene family were excluded. As a way to deal with suspected cross-contamination and a sequencing artifact, a later analysis dropped 640 or so nucleotide sequences that were highly shared and had low generation probability. For each public chain, a later analysis derived a clonal expansion index from normalized ranks of inferred template counts within each repertoire. In a later analysis, generation probabilities were computed using a VDJ recombination model fitted to out-of-frame rearrangements, and the results were checked against IGoR. In a later analysis, TCR-TCR, TCR-HLA and TCR-CMV co-occurrence was scored with hypergeometric tests, and a repertoire-size bias correction was applied to TCR pairs. In a later analysis, false discovery rates were estimated by permuting HLA or CMV assignments 20 times. In a later analysis, co-occurring TCRs were grouped using DBSCAN, and TCRdist sequence similarity was added for clustering within HLA-allele-positive subsets. Co-occurrence clustering excluded repertoires with fewer than 30,000 or more than 120,000 public chains, plus five with anomalous nucleotide sharing. This immuneACCESS table, as held by TCRdb, lists in-frame sequences with V and J called but not all clones. Of the missing ones, under half trace to an unresolved V gene in checked studies; the others have no known cause. V and J calls and clone size come straight from that table; D and trimming were deduced from the DNA. The sample profile shows 150,000 to 200,000 clones; 60% to 80% of them were found once. The ten largest clones capture under 2.5% of the sample.

Broad study findings and their caveats: A further reported finding was that TCR beta sequences accurately predicted the HLA-A and HLA-B alleles for most subjects in the first cohort. In a later genetic analysis, fewer N-insertions in productive TCRs were reported among donors in an Asian-associated ancestry cluster than the roughly 700-donor mean. In a later analysis, TCR association rates were found to vary across HLA loci, with the most associated TCRs seen for DRB1 alleles and the fewest for HLA-C alleles. Because some donors lacked HLA typing at each locus, the association tests relied only on the typed subset. A group of highly shared sequence variants was considered likely to be a technical artifact of the sequencing pipeline. Immune exposure information for the cohort was limited to CMV serostatus. Strong co-occurrence of HLA alleles, especially DR and DQ, made assigning TCR associations to individual alleles difficult. In a later genetic analysis, a missense DCLRE1C variant was associated with V-gene and J-gene trimming of TCR beta chains, and the association was replicated in an independent cohort. According to the authors, the approach could potentially be generalized to other disease states and immunological phenotypes. In a later analysis, several top co-occurrence clusters were reported to appear linked to parvovirus B19, influenza, CMV and Epstein-Barr virus. In the study, 164 TCR beta chains were listed as associated with cytomegalovirus. This cohort had only TCR beta chains sequenced, and the lack of alpha or paired-chain data limited which features could be detected. Sequencing depth was assumed to be roughly uniform across donors in the presence/absence analyses, though that assumption may not hold. In an earlier analysis of fewer than 700 of the donors, most TCR beta V segments appeared in productive rearrangements about 87% or about 30% of the time, broadly matching IMGT annotations. Most TCR sequences were seen in very few donors, while some public TCRs were found in many individuals. In a later analysis, HLA-associated TCR beta chains showed more clonal expansion and lower generation probabilities than non-associated chains that were equally common. In a later analysis, most CMV-associated TCR beta chains were found to appear HLA-restricted, with HLA associations seemingly driven largely by CMV exposure. At a false discovery rate of 0.05, a later analysis linked under 20,000 TCR beta sequences to specific HLA alleles. Because the 87-base-pair reads could not distinguish some IMGT-functional V segments, including TRBV6-2 and TRBV6-3, those segments were excluded. Correlated functional status among segregating V segments might be attributable to linkage disequilibrium, but an unknown experimental factor could not be ruled out. Over 15 rarely observed V segments, including chromosome 9 orphons, were excluded from the earlier analysis of about 600 of the donors because counts were too low. The classifier was reported to diagnose cytomegalovirus status with high specificity and sensitivity in both the original and validation cohorts. In vitro tests confirmed that a few of the cytomegalovirus-associated TCR beta chains recognize cytomegalovirus antigens.

V ends up 0 bases short and J 5 bases short, with an unmatched junction base count of 5. Measured from the cysteine to the phenylalanine, the CDR3 is 16 residues long. The retained sequence is limited to the CDR3, 48 bases, with the frame set at the first base. The germline V gene specifies SNHLY as CDR1 and FYNNEI as CDR2. The cohort consisted of some 730 healthy bone marrow donors. Cohort members were all nominally healthy when sampled, although unrecorded immune exposures were likely present. The donor tested CMV seronegative and was one of the 352 seronegative cohort members. A peripheral blood sample was provided by each donor, and peripheral blood mononuclear cells were used for TCR beta sequencing. The Qiagen DNeasy Blood Extraction Kit was used to extract genomic DNA from the blood cell samples. On this clone: Its antigen is not yet known. No base quality information exists; no much larger clone differs at one position.

The rearrangement joined TRBV2 to TRBJ2-1; 9 bases in the junction line up with TRBD2. Sequenced material: PBMCs. The sequence derives from a man between 60 and 75 years old in good health and CMV-seronegative. The CDR3 amino acid sequence is: CASSEAASGGNNEQFF. The DNA is TGTGCCAGCAGTGAAGCGGCCAGCGGGGGGAACAATGAGCAGTTCTTC.